The clone carrying this T cell receptor (beta chain) was recorded a few times. Its antigen is still unknown. The sample comes from a study of T cells in Graves' hyperthyroidism and ophthalmopathy. Notes on the study in general: Ophthalmopathy was distinguished from stable hyperthyroidism by 13 V-J signatures.

CDR3 size: 15 residues. The germline CDR1 and CDR2 sequences are SGHRS and YFSETQ. V lost 5 bases and J lost 8, with 17 bases in between. Diagnoses used clinical symptoms, serum thyroxine and TRAb, thyroid ultrasound and orbital computed tomography. Amplification of TCR beta CDR3 regions used RNA as the template. HTBI primers were used for first-round RT-PCR of the TCR CDR3. TCRdb recomputed calls from the multiplex PCR reads with MiXCR, one row per CDR3 protein. The sample includes under 550,000 distinct CDR3 sequences, 20% seen only once; the top ten take roughly 44%. This sequence was found in a middle-aged man with Graves' ophthalmopathy. V gene TRBV5-1 combines with J gene TRBJ1-6; no definite D call. The sample taken for sequencing was blood. Here the CDR3 reads CASRLRRVPDSPLHF. As DNA, the CDR3 is TGCGCCAGCAGACTGCGCCGGGTCCCTGATTCACCCCTCCACTTT.